This record concerns one TCR beta chain sequence. The antigen is not known. The sample belongs to a study of tumor-infiltrating lymphocytes in localized non-small cell lung cancer. Whole-study results and caveats: Not all patients were TCR sequenced, owing to tissue quantity. T-cell fraction did not differ between immunotypes IM1 and IM2.

Clones were sequenced by immunoSEQ multiplex PCR, and TCRdb holds only the in-frame ones, with some missing. The sample has over 14,000 clones, 81% seen once. The V segment lost 3 bases and the J segment 4 bases; nucleotides outside the gene matches: 10. The CDR3 is 16 amino acids. Germline V CDR1 and CDR2: SGHRS, YFSETQ. V and J are TRBV5-1 and TRBJ2-5; the match to TRBD2 covers 9 bases. This receptor was obtained from a human donor with non-small cell lung cancer. The material sequenced was lung tumor tissue. CDR3 DNA: TGCGCCAGCAGCTCGCTCGGTGCTAGCGGGATAGAGACCCAGTACTTC. Encoded protein: CASSSLGASGIETQYF.